This record looks at one TCR beta chain sequence and its context. TCRdb's copy holds only in-frame clones and misses some; the assay was immunoSEQ multiplex PCR. Seen here are under 300,000 clones, about nine tenths observed once, and the top ten hold 6% to 7%. This sample is drawn from a study of blood T cell repertoires in COVID-19. CDR3 length: 17 residues. The germline CDR1 and CDR2 sequences are SGHRS and YFSETQ. The ends lost 0 bases at V and 5 bases at J; junction bases unmatched: 9. Material: PBMCs or T cells enriched from blood (not recorded which). The receptor was derived from a woman in her twenties or thirties with acute COVID-19. The genes are TRBV5-1 and TRBJ1-4, with 8 bases identical to TRBD1. The CDR3 region is CASSLGAGGYLNEKLFF. In nucleotides, the CDR3 is TGCGCCAGCAGCTTGGGAGCAGGGGGCTATTTAAATGAAAAACTGTTTTTT.